One and the same sample provided the 13 T cell receptor beta chains below, sequenced in a study of CD8 T cells in Susac syndrome. The authors reverse transcribed about 0.5 to 1 ug RNA with random hexamers. TCRdb reprocessed the immunoSEQ multiplex PCR reads via MiXCR and lists one record per CDR3 protein. Here the sample spans roughly 80,000 distinct CDR3 sequences, over 75% being singletons. Sequencing was carried out using CD8+ T cells from PBMCs. These receptors were collected from a human donor with multiple sclerosis.

This clonotype was found a few times. The rearrangement links TRBV18 to TRBJ1-6; D gene ambiguous. Germline V CDR1 and CDR2: KGHSH, LQKENI. Between the trimmed V and J ends, which lost 4 bases and 7 bases, there was a span of 5 bases. The CDR3 spans 12 residues. The CDR3: CASSLWNSPLHF. As DNA, the CDR3 is TGTGCCAGCTCACTCTGGAATTCACCCCTCCACTTT.

This rearrangement joins TRBV2 to TRBJ2-1; tentatively, D is TRBD2 (6 bases). This CDR3 region has 15 residues. V shed 6 bases and J shed 0 bases, with 12 bases lying between them. The germline CDR1 and CDR2 sequences are SNHLY and FYNNEI. The chain's CDR3 is CASRADGSSYNEQFF. The CDR3 coding sequence is TGTGCCAGCAGGGCCGACGGGAGCTCCTACAATGAGCAGTTCTTC. Full variable domain (rest looked up from reference TRBV2 and TRBJ2-1): EPEVTQTPSHQVTQMGQEVILRCVPISNHLYFYWYRQILGQKVEFLVSFYNNEISEKSEIFDDQFSVERPDGSNFTLKIRSTKLEDSAMYFCASRADGSSYNEQFFGPGTRLTVL.

V is TRBV15 and J is TRBJ1-3, with a tentative D call TRBD1 (5 bases). This CDR3 contains 16 residues. Germline V gene lookup returns CDR1 LNHNV and CDR2 YYDKDF (reference sequence). Deletions cut 0 bases from V and 0 bases from J, with 9 bases between. The CDR3 protein is CATSRDGGSSGNTIYF. In DNA, the CDR3 is TGTGCCACCAGCAGAGATGGGGGGTCCTCTGGAAACACCATATATTTT.

This chain connects TRBV12-3 or TRBV12-4 to TRBJ1-2; tentatively, D is TRBD1 (6 bases). V was pared by 5 bases and J by 4 bases, with 17 bases between. The CDR3 extends over 15 amino acids. The CDR3, as DNA: TGTGCCAGCAGTCCCGGGGACAAAATTGGCTATGGCTACACCTTC. It specifies CASSPGDKIGYGYTF.

The chain uses TRBV28 and TRBJ1-2; D is unresolved. Germline V gene data show CDR1 as MDHEN and CDR2 as SYDVKM. V dropped 1 base and J dropped 0 bases, with 21 bases sitting between them. CDR3 length: 19 residues. The CDR3 DNA reads as TGTGCCAGCAGTTTATTCTCGGGTTTGTCGGGCGACACTAACTATGGCTACACCTTC. The encoded protein is CASSLFSGLSGDTNYGYTF.

This chain links TRBV19 with TRBJ1-5; D unresolved. The germline gives CDR1 LNHDA, CDR2 SQIVND (reference sequence). The CDR3 loop spans 15 amino acids. The V end lost 6 bases, the J end lost 0 bases, and 12 bases lay between the germline ends. The DNA of the CDR3 is TGTGCCAGTAGCTCTTACACCGATAGCAATCAGCCCCAGCATTTT. This codes for CASSSYTDSNQPQHF.

The sample holds a few counts of this clonotype. V usage is TRBV24-1 and J usage is TRBJ2-7; TRBD1 matches 9 bases. Germline V lookup: CDR1 KGHDR, CDR2 SFDVKD. The CDR3 consists of 14 residues. The J segment lost 4 bases and the V segment lost 2 bases, leaving 2 bases of the junction unmatched. The chain's CDR3 is CATSDSGQGYEQYF. DNA for the CDR3: TGTGCCACCAGTGATTCCGGACAGGGGTACGAGCAGTACTTC.

This chain connects TRBV5-6 to TRBJ2-1; weak D call: TRBD1 (6 bases). The length of the CDR3 is 13 residues. Germline V CDR1 and CDR2: SGHDT, YYEEEE. V shed 3 bases and J shed 5 bases, with 9 bases lying between them. This CDR3 reads CASSWDTNNEQFF. CDR3 sequence (DNA): TGTGCCAGCAGCTGGGACACGAACAATGAGCAGTTCTTC.

The V gene is TRBV27, the J gene TRBJ2-7; TRBD1 matches 10 bases. V shed 3 bases, J shed 5 bases, and the junction held 4 bases outside the gene matches. This CDR3 region has 14 residues. Germline assignment: CDR1 MNHEY and CDR2 SMNVEV (reference sequence). The CDR3 nucleotides are TGTGCCAGCAGTTTGGAAGACAGGGGGCACGAGCAGTACTTC. It yields the protein CASSLEDRGHEQYF.

The chain links TRBV3-1 to TRBJ1-5; D is uncertain. CDR3 length: 14 amino acids. V was clipped by 0 bases and J by 4 bases, with 7 bases between them. Germline CDR1 is LGHDT and CDR2 is YNNKEL (reference sequence). The CDR3 region is CASSQDFGNQPQHF. The CDR3 DNA is TGTGCCAGCAGCCAAGACTTTGGGAATCAGCCCCAGCATTTT.

The chain uses TRBV7-3 and TRBJ2-1, with 9 bases lining up with TRBD1. V shed 0 bases and J 8 bases; nucleotides not matched to a gene: 8. Germline loops: CDR1 SGHTA, CDR2 FQGTGA. This CDR3 is 16 amino acids long. The CDR3 protein is CASSLTLETGGHEQFF. The CDR3 bases are TGTGCCAGCAGCTTAACGTTAGAGACAGGGGGTCATGAGCAGTTCTTC.

The rearrangement joins TRBV24-1 to TRBJ2-5, with 7 bases aligning to TRBD2. The CDR3 is 16 amino acids. The junction had 4 bases not matched to a gene; V was cut back by 0 bases and J by 1 base. CDR1 is KGHDR and CDR2 is SFDVKD in the germline V gene. The DNA of the CDR3 is TGTGCCACCAGTGATTTGGGTAGCGGGCCCCAAGAGACCCAGTACTTC. This translates into CATSDLGSGPQETQYF.

The chain combines TRBV5-1 with TRBJ2-1; D is ambiguous. The V and J ends lost 5 bases and 7 bases respectively, with 7 bases between them. CDR1 SGHRS and CDR2 YFSETQ come from the germline V gene. This CDR3 has 11 residues. The CDR3 loop reads CASRALNEQFF. CDR3 DNA sequence: TGCGCCAGCAGGGCTCTTAATGAGCAGTTCTTC.